The 19 T cell receptor beta chains below come from one sample, sequenced in a study of OX40 agonist ivuxolimab in advanced cancers. Measured with immunoSEQ multiplex PCR; TCRdb has only the in-frame clones, and not every one. The table records approximately 70,000 clones, 80% to 85% of them present only once. The input for sequencing was CD4+ or CD8+ T cells sorted from blood, taken in a trial of the OX40 agonist ivuxolimab. The receptors were sampled from an adult with an advanced solid tumor such as melanoma, head and neck, liver or kidney cancer.

J is TRBJ2-6 and V is TRBV19; the D call may be TRBD1 or TRBD2 (5 bases each). The germline V gene has CDR1 LNHDA and CDR2 SQIVND (reference sequence). Trimming cost V 10 bases and J 0 bases, with 13 bases left between them. The CDR3 runs to 15 residues. CDR3: CATGTWSSGANVLTF. The CDR3 DNA follows: TGTGCCACCGGGACGTGGAGCTCTGGGGCCAACGTCCTGACTTTC.

On this clone: The junction shows a germline mismatch at one end, possibly a read error. The chain recombines TRBV6-6 with TRBJ1-4; D call uncertain. This CDR3 contains 13 residues. Germline V gene lookup returns CDR1 MNHNY and CDR2 SVGAGI (reference sequence). The CDR3 is CACSYSTNEKLFF. CDR3 sequence (DNA): TGTGCCTGCAGTTACTCCACTAATGAAAAACTGTTTTTT.

This clone was counted only a few times. V is TRBV27 and J is TRBJ2-1; 9 bases are a match to TRBD2. V shed 4 bases and J 2 bases; nucleotides not matched to a gene: 6. Germline V lookup: CDR1 MNHEY, CDR2 SMNVEV (reference sequence). The CDR3 runs to 16 residues. CDR3 region: CASSSLSGGPYNEQFF. The CDR3 coding sequence is TGTGCCAGCAGTTCCCTGAGCGGGGGGCCCTACAATGAGCAGTTCTTC.

The rearrangement joins TRBV28 to TRBJ1-4; no reliable D call. CDR1 is MDHEN and CDR2 is SYDVKM in the germline V gene. Trimming took off 3 bases at V and 7 bases at J, with 6 bases between the two ends. The CDR3 sequence is 12 residues long. CDR3 in DNA: TGTGCCAGCAGTTTCAGCAGTGAAAAACTGTTTTTT. Its translation: CASSFSSEKLFF. Combining the CDR3 with reference TRBV28 and TRBJ1-4 gives the whole variable domain DVKVTQSSRYLVKRTGEKVFLECVQDMDHENMFWYRQDPGLGLRLIYFSYDVKMKEKGDIPEGYSVSREKKERFSLILESASTNQTSMYLCASSFSSEKLFFGSGTQLSVL.

The V and J genes are TRBV11-1 and TRBJ1-3; TRBD1 aligns across 7 bases. This CDR3 is 15 amino acids long. Per the germline V gene, CDR1 is SGHAT and CDR2 is FQDESV (reference sequence). With 3 bases clipped from V and 3 bases from J, the junction kept 5 bases outside the gene matches. The CDR3 nucleotides read TGTGCCAGCAGCTTCCAGGGGGAAAGTGGAAACACCATATATTTT. Its protein product is CASSFQGESGNTIYF. The variable domain in full, completed from reference TRBV11-1 and TRBJ1-3, reads EAEVAQSPRYKITEKSQAVAFWCDPISGHATLYWYRQILGQGPELLVQFQDESVVDDSQLPKDRFSAERLKGVDSTLKIQPAELGDSAMYLCASSFQGESGNTIYFGEGSWLTVV.

The chain couples TRBV6-1 to TRBJ1-5; no firm D call. This CDR3 region has 13 residues. The V and J ends lost 4 bases and 5 bases respectively, with 9 bases between them. CDR1 MNHNS and CDR2 SASEGT come from the germline V gene. The CDR3 coding sequence is TGTGCCAGCAGTGTCGGCAGTCATCAGCCCCAGCATTTT. This gives the protein CASSVGSHQPQHF.

The chain carries TRBV6-6 and TRBJ1-1; TRBD1 matches at 9 bases. J was trimmed by 7 bases and V by 10 bases; bases with no gene match: 10. Germline V gene data show CDR1 as MNHNY and CDR2 as SVGAGI (reference sequence). The CDR3 is 13 amino acids. The CDR3 is CATSRGQGFEAFF. CDR3 sequence (DNA): TGTGCCACTTCACGGGGACAGGGATTTGAAGCTTTCTTT.

Only a few counts were recorded for this clone. V gene TRBV7-2 combines with J gene TRBJ1-5; weak D call: TRBD1 (6 bases). Trimming shortened V by 2 bases and J by 4 bases, and 12 bases separated the two germline ends. This CDR3 is 15 amino acids long. The V gene's germline CDR1 is SGHTA and CDR2 FQGNSA. The CDR3 region has the DNA TGTGCCAGCAGCTTAACGAGAGGGGGAAATCAGCCCCAGCATTTT. Protein sequence: CASSLTRGGNQPQHF.

V gene TRBV18 combines with J gene TRBJ1-3; D gene unclear. Per the germline V gene, CDR1 is KGHSH and CDR2 is LQKENI. V was pared by 6 bases and J by 0 bases, with 9 bases between. The CDR3 sequence is 14 residues long. CDR3 sequence: CASSGANSGNTIYF. For the CDR3, the DNA is TGTGCCAGCTCCGGAGCGAACTCTGGAAACACCATATATTTT.

The chain joins TRBV6-1 to TRBJ1-5, with D possibly being TRBD1 (5 bases). CDR1 MNHNS and CDR2 SASEGT come from the germline V gene. The V gene lost 1 base and the J gene lost 0 bases, with 13 bases spanning the gap. This CDR3 is 17 amino acids long. The CDR3, as DNA: TGTGCCAGCAGTGAAGTTATGGGGCCGAGTAGCAATCAGCCCCAGCATTTT. This codes for CASSEVMGPSSNQPQHF.

V gene TRBV5-1 combines with J gene TRBJ1-4; D gene uncertain. Germline V gene sequence: CDR1 SGHRS, CDR2 YFSETQ. The CDR3 extends over 15 amino acids. V was cut by 2 bases and J by 0 bases, with 8 bases left in between. The CDR3 spells CASSLGFTTNEKLFF. For the CDR3, the DNA is TGCGCCAGCAGCTTAGGCTTCACAACTAATGAAAAACTGTTTTTT.

The chain has TRBV2 and TRBJ2-1; perhaps D is TRBD1 or TRBD2 (6 bases each). The CDR3 length is 15 residues. In germline, CDR1 is SNHLY, CDR2 FYNNEI. Trimming stripped 2 bases from V and 10 bases from J, with 18 bases between. CDR3 DNA sequence: TGTGCCAGCAGTGAAAGGGGGGTTAAGGGGGAGGAGCAGTTCTTC. It encodes CASSERGVKGEEQFF. Together with reference TRBV2 and TRBJ2-1, the CDR3 gives the full variable domain: EPEVTQTPSHQVTQMGQEVILRCVPISNHLYFYWYRQILGQKVEFLVSFYNNEISEKSEIFDDQFSVERPDGSNFTLKIRSTKLEDSAMYFCASSERGVKGEEQFFGPGTRLTVL.

V usage is TRBV18 and J usage is TRBJ1-1; D unclear. V was pared by 2 bases and J by 7 bases, with 11 bases between. The CDR3 sequence is 13 residues long. CDR1 is KGHSH, CDR2 LQKENI, per germline. The CDR3: CASSPSSNGEAFF. CDR3 nucleotides: TGTGCCAGCTCACCAAGCTCAAATGGTGAAGCTTTCTTT. The variable domain in full, completed from reference TRBV18 and TRBJ1-1, reads NAGVMQNPRHLVRRRGQEARLRCSPMKGHSHVYWYRQLPEEGLKFMVYLQKENIIDESGMPKERFSAEFPKEGPSILRIQQVVRGDSAAYFCASSPSSNGEAFFGQGTRLTVV.

The chain combines TRBV18 with TRBJ2-7, with 9 nucleotides matching TRBD1. This CDR3 comprises 14 residues. The germline V gene has CDR1 KGHSH and CDR2 LQKENI. With 5 bases clipped from V and 4 bases from J, the junction kept 6 bases outside the gene matches. The DNA for the CDR3 is TGTGCCAGCTCATTCCGGGACAGGGCTTACGAGCAGTACGTC. Its translation: CASSFRDRAYEQYV.

This chain joins TRBV5-4 and TRBJ1-1, with D possibly being TRBD1 (5 bases). Trimming stripped 7 bases from V and 0 bases from J, with 19 bases between. CDR1 is SGHNT and CDR2 is YYREEE in the germline V gene (reference sequence). The CDR3 sequence is 16 residues long. The CDR3 region has the DNA TGTGCCAGCGGGACCCGGTCCGGGCAGATGAACACTGAAGCTTTCTTT. It yields the protein CASGTRSGQMNTEAFF.

The chain uses TRBV11-2 and TRBJ1-4; D may be TRBD1 (6 bases). The CDR3 runs to 15 residues. The V end was cut by 5 bases, the J end by 10 bases, with 20 bases between. CDR1 and CDR2 (germline): SGHAT, FQNNGV. The CDR3 DNA reads TGTGCCAGCAGCCAGAGCAGCGGGGGCCATGTAAAACTGTTTTTT. Protein sequence: CASSQSSGGHVKLFF.

V and J are TRBV7-2 and TRBJ1-3; 12 bases are shared with TRBD1. V dropped 2 bases and J dropped 4; count of bases not matched to a gene: 6. There are 17 residues in the CDR3. Germline V gives CDR1 SGHTA, CDR2 FQGNSA. The CDR3 DNA is TGTGCCAGCAGCTTATTGGGACAGGGGGCAGGGGGAAACACCATATATTTT. Translated: CASSLLGQGAGGNTIYF.

V gene TRBV19 combines with J gene TRBJ2-3; TRBD1 agrees at 7 bases. Germline lookup yields CDR1 LNHDA and CDR2 SQIVND (reference sequence). The V segment lost 3 bases and the J segment 4 bases; nucleotides outside the gene matches: 4. The CDR3 loop spans 14 amino acids. CDR3 sequence: CASSMLQGADTQYF. In DNA, the CDR3 is TGTGCCAGTAGTATGCTTCAGGGGGCAGATACGCAGTATTTT.

This clone was seen a single time. The V call is TRBV5-1, the J call TRBJ2-1; TRBD2 matches at 9 bases. CDR1 is SGHRS and CDR2 is YFSETQ in the germline V gene. The CDR3 spans 19 residues. After removal of 4 bases from V and 0 bases from J, the junction contained 14 bases not matched to a gene. The DNA of the CDR3 is TGCGCCAGCAGCCTTGGTCGCGGGGGGGCCCTTAGCTCCTACAATGAGCAGTTCTTC. This codes for CASSLGRGGALSSYNEQFF.